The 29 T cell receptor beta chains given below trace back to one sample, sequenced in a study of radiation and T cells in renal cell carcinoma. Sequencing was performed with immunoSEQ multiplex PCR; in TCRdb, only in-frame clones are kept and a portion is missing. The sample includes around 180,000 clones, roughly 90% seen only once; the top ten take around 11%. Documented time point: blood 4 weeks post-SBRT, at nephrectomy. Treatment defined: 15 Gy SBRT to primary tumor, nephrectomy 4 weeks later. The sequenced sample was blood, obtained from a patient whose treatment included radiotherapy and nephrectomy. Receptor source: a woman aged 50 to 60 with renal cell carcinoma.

In nucleotides, the CDR3 is TGTGCCAGCAGTTTGTTTGACGGGAACACTGAAGCTTTCTTT. Amino acid sequence: CASSLFDGNTEAFF. V and J are TRBV27 and TRBJ1-1; no firm D call. Trimming shortened V by 3 bases and J by 1 base, and 9 bases separated the two germline ends. This CDR3 contains 14 residues. Germline V CDR1 and CDR2: MNHEY, SMNVEV (reference sequence).

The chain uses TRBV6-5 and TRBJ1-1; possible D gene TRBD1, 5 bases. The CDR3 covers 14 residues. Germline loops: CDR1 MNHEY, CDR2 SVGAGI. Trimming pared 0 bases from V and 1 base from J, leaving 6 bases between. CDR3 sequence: CASSYSRGNTEAFF. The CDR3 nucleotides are TGTGCCAGCAGTTACTCAAGGGGGAACACTGAAGCTTTCTTT.

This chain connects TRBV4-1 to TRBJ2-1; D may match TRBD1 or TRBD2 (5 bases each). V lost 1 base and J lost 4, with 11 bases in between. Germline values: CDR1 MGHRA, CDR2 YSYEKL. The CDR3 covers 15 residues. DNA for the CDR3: TGCGCCAGCAGCCAAGCGGCAGGGAGATACAATGAGCAGTTCTTC. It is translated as CASSQAAGRYNEQFF.

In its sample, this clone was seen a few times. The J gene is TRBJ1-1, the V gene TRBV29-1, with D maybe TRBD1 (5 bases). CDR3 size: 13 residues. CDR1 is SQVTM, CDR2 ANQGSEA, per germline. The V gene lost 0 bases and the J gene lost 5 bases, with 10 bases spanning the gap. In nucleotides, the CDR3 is TGCAGCGTTGAAGATCGGGGGAGAACTGAAGCTTTCTTT. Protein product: CSVEDRGRTEAFF.

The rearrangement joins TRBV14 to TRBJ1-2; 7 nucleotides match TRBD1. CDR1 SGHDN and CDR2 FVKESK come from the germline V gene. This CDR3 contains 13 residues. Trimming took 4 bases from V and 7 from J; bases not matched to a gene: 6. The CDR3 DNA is TGTGCCAGCAGCCGAACAGGGGAGCCTGGCTACACCTTC. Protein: CASSRTGEPGYTF.

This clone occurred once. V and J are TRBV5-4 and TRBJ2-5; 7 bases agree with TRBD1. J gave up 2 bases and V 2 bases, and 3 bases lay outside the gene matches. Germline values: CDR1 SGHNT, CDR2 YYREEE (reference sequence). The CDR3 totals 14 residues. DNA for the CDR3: TGTGCCAGCAGCTTACCGACAGGGCAAGAGACCCAGTACTTC. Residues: CASSLPTGQETQYF.

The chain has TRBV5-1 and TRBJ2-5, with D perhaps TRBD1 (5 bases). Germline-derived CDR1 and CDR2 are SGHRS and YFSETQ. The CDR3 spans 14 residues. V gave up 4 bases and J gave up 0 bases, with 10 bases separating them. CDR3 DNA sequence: TGCGCCAGCAGCCAAGACAGCTACCAAGAGACCCAGTACTTC. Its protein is CASSQDSYQETQYF.

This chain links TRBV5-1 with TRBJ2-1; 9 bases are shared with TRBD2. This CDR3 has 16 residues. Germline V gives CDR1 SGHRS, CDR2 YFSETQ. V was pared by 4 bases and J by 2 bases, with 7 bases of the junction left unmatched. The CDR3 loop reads CASSERGDPTYNEQFF. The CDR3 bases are TGCGCCAGCAGCGAGCGGGGGGACCCAACCTACAATGAGCAGTTCTTC.

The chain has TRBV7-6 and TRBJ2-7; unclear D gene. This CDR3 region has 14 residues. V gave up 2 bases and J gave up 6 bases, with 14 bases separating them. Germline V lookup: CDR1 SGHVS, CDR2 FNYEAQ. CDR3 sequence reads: CASSLSSASREQYF. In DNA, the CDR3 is TGTGCCAGCAGCTTAAGTTCGGCATCCCGCGAGCAGTACTTC.

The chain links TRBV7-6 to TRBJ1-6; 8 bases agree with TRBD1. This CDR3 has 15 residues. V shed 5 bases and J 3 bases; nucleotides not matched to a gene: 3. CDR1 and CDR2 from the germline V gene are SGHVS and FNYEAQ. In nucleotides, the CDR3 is TGTGCCAGCAGCGTACAGGGGGACTATAATTCACCCCTCCACTTT. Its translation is CASSVQGDYNSPLHF.

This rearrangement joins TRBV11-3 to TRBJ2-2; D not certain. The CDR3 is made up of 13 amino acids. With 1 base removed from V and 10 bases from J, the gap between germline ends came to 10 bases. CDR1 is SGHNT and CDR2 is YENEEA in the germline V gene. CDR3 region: CASSLGDLAELFF. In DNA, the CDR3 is TGTGCCAGCAGCTTAGGAGATCTGGCGGAGCTGTTTTTT.

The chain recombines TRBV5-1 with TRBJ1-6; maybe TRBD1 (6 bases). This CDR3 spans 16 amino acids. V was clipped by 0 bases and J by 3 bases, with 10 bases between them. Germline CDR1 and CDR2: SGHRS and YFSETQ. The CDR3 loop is CASSLAGTRYNSPLHF. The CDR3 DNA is TGCGCCAGCAGCTTGGCGGGGACACGCTATAATTCACCCCTCCACTTT.

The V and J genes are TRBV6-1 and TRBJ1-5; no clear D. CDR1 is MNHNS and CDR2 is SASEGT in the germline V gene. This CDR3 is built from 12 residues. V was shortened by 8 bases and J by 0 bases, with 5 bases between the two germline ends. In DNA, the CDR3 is TGTGCCAGCGGATATAGCAATCAGCCCCAGCATTTT. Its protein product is CASGYSNQPQHF.

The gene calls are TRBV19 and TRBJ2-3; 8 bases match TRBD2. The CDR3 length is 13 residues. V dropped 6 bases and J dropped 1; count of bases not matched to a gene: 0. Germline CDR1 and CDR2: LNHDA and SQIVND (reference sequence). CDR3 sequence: CASRRGGTDTQYF. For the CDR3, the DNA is TGTGCCAGTAGGCGGGGGGGCACAGATACGCAGTATTTT.

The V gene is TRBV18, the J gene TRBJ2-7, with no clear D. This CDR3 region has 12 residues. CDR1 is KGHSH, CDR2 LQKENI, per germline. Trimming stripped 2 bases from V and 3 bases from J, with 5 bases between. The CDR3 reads CASSPVLYEQYF. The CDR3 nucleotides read TGTGCCAGCTCACCAGTACTCTACGAGCAGTACTTC.

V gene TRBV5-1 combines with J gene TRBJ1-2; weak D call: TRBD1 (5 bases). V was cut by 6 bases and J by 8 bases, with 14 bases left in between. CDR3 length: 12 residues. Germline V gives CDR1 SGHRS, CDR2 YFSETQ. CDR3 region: CASTGAGDGYTF. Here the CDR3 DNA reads TGCGCCAGCACTGGAGCGGGGGACGGCTACACCTTC.

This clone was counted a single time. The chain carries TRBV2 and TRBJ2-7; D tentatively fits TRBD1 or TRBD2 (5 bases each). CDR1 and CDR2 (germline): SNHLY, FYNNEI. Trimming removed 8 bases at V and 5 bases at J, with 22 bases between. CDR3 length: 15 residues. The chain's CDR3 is CASVPPGRPVHEQYF. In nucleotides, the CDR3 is TGTGCCAGCGTACCCCCGGGACGGCCCGTCCACGAGCAGTACTTC.

CDR3 residues: CASRYIRGISPLHF. The CDR3 coding sequence is TGTGCCAGCAGATACATCAGGGGAATCTCACCCCTCCACTTT. This chain links TRBV6-6 with TRBJ1-6; D is possibly TRBD1 (6 bases). V was shortened by 6 bases and J by 10 bases, with 16 bases between the two germline ends. Germline CDR1 and CDR2: MNHNY and SVGAGI (reference sequence). The CDR3 has 14 residues.

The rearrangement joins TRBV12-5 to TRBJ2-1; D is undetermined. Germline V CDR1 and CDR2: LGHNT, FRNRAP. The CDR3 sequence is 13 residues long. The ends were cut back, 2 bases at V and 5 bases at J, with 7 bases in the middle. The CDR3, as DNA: TGTGCTAGTGGTTTGATCTTGAACAATGAGCAGTTCTTC. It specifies CASGLILNNEQFF.

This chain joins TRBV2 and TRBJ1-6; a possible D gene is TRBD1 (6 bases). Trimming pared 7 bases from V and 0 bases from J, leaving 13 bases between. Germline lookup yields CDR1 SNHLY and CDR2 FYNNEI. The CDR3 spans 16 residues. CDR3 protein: CASKAGVSSYNSPLHF. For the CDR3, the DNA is TGTGCCAGCAAGGCAGGGGTCAGCTCCTATAATTCACCCCTCCACTTT. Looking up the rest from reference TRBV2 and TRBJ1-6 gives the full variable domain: EPEVTQTPSHQVTQMGQEVILRCVPISNHLYFYWYRQILGQKVEFLVSFYNNEISEKSEIFDDQFSVERPDGSNFTLKIRSTKLEDSAMYFCASKAGVSSYNSPLHFGNGTRLTVT.

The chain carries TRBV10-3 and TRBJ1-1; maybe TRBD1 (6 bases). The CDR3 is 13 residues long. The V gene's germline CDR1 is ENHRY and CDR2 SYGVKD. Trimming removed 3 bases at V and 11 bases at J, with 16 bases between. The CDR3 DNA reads TGTGCCATCAGTGACACAGTTGGGGGGCAGGCTTTCTTT. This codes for CAISDTVGGQAFF.

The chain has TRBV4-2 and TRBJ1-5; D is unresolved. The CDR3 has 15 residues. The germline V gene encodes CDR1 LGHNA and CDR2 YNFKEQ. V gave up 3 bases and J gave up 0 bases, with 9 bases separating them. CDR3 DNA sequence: TGTGCCAGCAGCCAGGGAAGGAATAGCAATCAGCCCCAGCATTTT. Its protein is CASSQGRNSNQPQHF.

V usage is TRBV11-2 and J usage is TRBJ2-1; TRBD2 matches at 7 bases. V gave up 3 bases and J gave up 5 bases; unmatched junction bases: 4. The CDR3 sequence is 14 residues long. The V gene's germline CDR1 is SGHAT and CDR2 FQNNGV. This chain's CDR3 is CASSFLADHNEQFF. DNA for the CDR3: TGTGCCAGCAGCTTCCTAGCGGACCACAATGAGCAGTTCTTC. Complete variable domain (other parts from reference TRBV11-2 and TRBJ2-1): EAGVAQSPRYKIIEKRQSVAFWCNPISGHATLYWYQQILGQGPKLLIQFQNNGVVDDSQLPKDRFSAERLKGVDSTLKIQPAKLEDSAVYLCASSFLADHNEQFFGPGTRLTVL.

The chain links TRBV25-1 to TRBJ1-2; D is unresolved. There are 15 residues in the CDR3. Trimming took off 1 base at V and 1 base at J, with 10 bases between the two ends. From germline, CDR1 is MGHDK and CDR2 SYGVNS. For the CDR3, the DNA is TGTGCCAGCAGTGAATCCCACGCGCTTAACTATGGCTACACCTTC. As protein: CASSESHALNYGYTF.

The DNA of the CDR3 is TGCGCCAGCAGCCAAGTGGCAGGGCGGTGGACTGAAGCTTTCTTT. It yields the protein CASSQVAGRWTEAFF. This chain connects TRBV4-3 to TRBJ1-1, with D perhaps matching TRBD1 (5 bases). The germline V and J ends were trimmed by 1 base and 5 bases, with 14 bases remaining between them. The CDR3 is 15 amino acids. Germline V gene data show CDR1 as LGHNA and CDR2 as YSLEER.

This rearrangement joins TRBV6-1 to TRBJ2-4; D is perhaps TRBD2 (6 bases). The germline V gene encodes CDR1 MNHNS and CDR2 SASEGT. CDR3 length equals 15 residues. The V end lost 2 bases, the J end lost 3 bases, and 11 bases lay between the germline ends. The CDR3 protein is CASSELGGNKNIQYF. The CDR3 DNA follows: TGTGCCAGCAGTGAACTTGGAGGGAACAAAAACATTCAGTACTTC.

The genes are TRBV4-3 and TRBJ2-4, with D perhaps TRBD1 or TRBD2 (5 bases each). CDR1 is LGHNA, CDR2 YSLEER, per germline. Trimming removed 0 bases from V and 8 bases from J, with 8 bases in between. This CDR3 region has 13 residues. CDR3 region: CASSQERGDIQYF. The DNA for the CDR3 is TGCGCCAGCAGCCAAGAAAGAGGGGACATTCAGTACTTC.

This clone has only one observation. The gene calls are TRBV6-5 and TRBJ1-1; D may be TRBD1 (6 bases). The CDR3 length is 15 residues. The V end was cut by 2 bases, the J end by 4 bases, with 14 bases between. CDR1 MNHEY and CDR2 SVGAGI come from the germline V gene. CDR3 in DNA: TGTGCCAGCAGTTACGGGGGGCGCTTAGGCACTGAAGCTTTCTTT. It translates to CASSYGGRLGTEAFF.

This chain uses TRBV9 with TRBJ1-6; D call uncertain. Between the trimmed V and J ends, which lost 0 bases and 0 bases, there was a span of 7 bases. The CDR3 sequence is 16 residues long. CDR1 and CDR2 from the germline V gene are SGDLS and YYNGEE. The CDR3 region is CASSVDPTSYNSPLHF. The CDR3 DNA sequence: TGTGCCAGCAGCGTAGACCCTACCTCCTATAATTCACCCCTCCACTTT.